This paragraph reports one T cell receptor beta chain. Its antigen is still unknown. This sample stems from a study of graft-versus-host responses after intestinal transplantation. Regarding the study as a whole: Investigators detected GvH clones in recipient marrow, with some emerging earlier in ileum or blood.

The CDR3 is 14 amino acids. CDR1 is SQVTM, CDR2 ANQGSEA, per germline. The ends lost 3 bases at V and 4 bases at J; junction bases unmatched: 6. TCRdb's table, derived via immunoSEQ multiplex PCR, lists solely in-frame clones and lacks some. The sample has 99,000 or so clones, roughly 87% seen once. The material was unstimulated CD4+ T cells sorted from spleen or lymph node cells, obtained before intestinal transplant. The clonotype was recovered from a human donor who received an intestinal transplant. V usage is TRBV29-1 and J usage is TRBJ2-7; 10 bases align to TRBD2. The CDR3 here is CSVEASGRGYEQYF. The CDR3 region has the DNA TGCAGCGTTGAGGCTAGCGGGAGAGGGTACGAGCAGTACTTC.